The present TCR beta chain was sequenced within a study of immune evolution from preneoplasia to lung adenocarcinoma. Germline values: CDR1 SGHRS, CDR2 YFSETQ. The CDR3 sequence is 15 residues long. V was cut by 4 bases and J by 0 bases, with 13 bases left in between. On this clone itself: The target antigen is unknown.

The table came from immunoSEQ multiplex PCR; TCRdb's copy has only in-frame clones and leaves some out. Of more than 6,000 clones listed, approximately 76% are singletons. Study conclusions and caveats: Clonality was highest in normal lung, lower in later-stage lesions apparently.

Sequencing was performed on FFPE minimally invasive lung adenocarcinoma tissue. The sequence derives from a person between 65 and 80 years old with lung adenocarcinoma. J is TRBJ1-1 and V is TRBV5-1; D is unresolved. CDR3 amino acids: CASSTRGDLNTEAFF. In nucleotides, the CDR3 is TGCGCCAGCAGCACCAGAGGAGACTTGAACACTGAAGCTTTCTTT.